This T cell receptor beta chain was captured in a study of response to subunit inactivated influenza vaccine. Only a few counts were recorded for this clonotype. TCRdb independently ran MiXCR on the RT-PCR reads; one entry per CDR3 protein. The sample lists about 570,000 distinct CDR3 sequences, approximately 10% seen once, with roughly 10% in the top ten. The sample consisted of PBMCs from blood, taken on the day of vaccination. The source of this sequence is a man aged 50 to 59 who received an inactivated influenza vaccine.

Here the CDR3 reads CSVGGSQNQPQHF. In nucleotides, the CDR3 is TGCAGCGTGGGGGGCAGTCAGAATCAGCCCCAGCATTTT. The chain uses TRBV29-1 and TRBJ1-5; D is perhaps TRBD1 (6 bases). Germline-derived CDR1 and CDR2 are SQVTM and ANQGSEA. The length of the CDR3 is 13 residues. Trimming removed 6 bases at V and 4 bases at J, with 13 bases between.